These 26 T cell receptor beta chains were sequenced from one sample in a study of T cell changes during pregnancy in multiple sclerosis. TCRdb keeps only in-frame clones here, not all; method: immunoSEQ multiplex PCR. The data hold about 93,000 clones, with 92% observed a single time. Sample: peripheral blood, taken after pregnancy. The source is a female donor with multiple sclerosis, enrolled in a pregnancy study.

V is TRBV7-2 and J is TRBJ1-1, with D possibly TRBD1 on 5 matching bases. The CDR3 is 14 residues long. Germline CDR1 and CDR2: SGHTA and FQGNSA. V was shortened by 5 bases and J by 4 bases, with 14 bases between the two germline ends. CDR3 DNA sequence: TGTGCCAGCAGCCGTTCAACAGGATTCACTGAAGCTTTCTTT. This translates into CASSRSTGFTEAFF.

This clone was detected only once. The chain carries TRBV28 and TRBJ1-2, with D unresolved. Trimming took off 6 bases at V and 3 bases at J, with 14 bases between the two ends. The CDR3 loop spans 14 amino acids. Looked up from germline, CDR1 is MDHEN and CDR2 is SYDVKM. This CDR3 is CASSSLAPHYGYTF. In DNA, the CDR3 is TGTGCCAGCAGCTCCCTCGCGCCGCACTATGGCTACACCTTC.

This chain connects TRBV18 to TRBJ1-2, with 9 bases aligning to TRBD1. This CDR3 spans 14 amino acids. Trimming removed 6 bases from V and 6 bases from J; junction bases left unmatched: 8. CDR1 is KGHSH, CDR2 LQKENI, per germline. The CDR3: CASSPGTGSDGYTF. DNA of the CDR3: TGTGCCAGCTCGCCGGGGACAGGGAGTGATGGCTACACCTTC.

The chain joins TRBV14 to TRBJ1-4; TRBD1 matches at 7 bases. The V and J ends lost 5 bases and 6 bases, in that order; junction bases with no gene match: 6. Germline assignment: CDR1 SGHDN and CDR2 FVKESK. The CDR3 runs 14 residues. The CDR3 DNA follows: TGTGCCAGCAGCAACCGGGACAGACATGAAAAACTGTTTTTT. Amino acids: CASSNRDRHEKLFF.

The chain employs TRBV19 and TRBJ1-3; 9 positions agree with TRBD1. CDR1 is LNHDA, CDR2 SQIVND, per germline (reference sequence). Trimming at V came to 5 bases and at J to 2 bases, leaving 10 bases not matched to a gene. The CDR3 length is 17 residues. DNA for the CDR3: TGTGCCAGTAGTGGAGGACAGGGGTTAAAAACTGGAAACACCATATATTTT. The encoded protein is CASSGGQGLKTGNTIYF.

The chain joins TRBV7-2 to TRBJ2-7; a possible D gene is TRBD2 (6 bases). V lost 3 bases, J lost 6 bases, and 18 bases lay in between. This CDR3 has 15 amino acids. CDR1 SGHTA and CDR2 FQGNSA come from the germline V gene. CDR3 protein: CASSFSPRDWREQYF. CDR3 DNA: TGTGCCAGCAGCTTCTCCCCTCGGGACTGGCGCGAGCAGTACTTC.

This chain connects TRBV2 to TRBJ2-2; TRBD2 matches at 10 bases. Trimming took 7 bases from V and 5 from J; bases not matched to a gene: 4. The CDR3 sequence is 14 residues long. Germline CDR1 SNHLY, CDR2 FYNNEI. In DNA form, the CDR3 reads TGTGCCAGCATACGGACTAGCGGAACCGGGGAGCTGTTTTTT. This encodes CASIRTSGTGELFF.

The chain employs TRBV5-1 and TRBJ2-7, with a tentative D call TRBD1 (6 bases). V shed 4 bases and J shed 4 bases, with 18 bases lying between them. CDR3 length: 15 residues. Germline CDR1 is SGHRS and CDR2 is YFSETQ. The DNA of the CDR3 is TGCGCCAGCAGCCCTACAGGTCAGGGGCAATACGAGCAGTACTTC. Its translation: CASSPTGQGQYEQYF. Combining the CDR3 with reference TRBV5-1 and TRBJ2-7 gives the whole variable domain KAGVTQTPRYLIKTRGQQVTLSCSPISGHRSVSWYQQTPGQGLQFLFEYFSETQRNKGNFPGRFSGRQFSNSRSEMNVSTLELGDSALYLCASSPTGQGQYEQYFGPGTRLTVT.

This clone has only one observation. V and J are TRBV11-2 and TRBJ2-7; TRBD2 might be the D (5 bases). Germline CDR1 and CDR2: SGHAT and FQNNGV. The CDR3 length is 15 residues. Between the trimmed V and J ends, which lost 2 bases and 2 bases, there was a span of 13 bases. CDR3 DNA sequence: TGTGCCAGCAGCTTACCGGATGGACTTACCTACGAGCAGTACTTC. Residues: CASSLPDGLTYEQYF.

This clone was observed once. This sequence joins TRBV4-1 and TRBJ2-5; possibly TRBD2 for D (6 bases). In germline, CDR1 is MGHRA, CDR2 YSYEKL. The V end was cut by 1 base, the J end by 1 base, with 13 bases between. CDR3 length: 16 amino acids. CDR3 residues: CASSQAKGTSQETQYF. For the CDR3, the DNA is TGCGCCAGCAGCCAAGCTAAGGGGACTTCCCAAGAGACCCAGTACTTC.

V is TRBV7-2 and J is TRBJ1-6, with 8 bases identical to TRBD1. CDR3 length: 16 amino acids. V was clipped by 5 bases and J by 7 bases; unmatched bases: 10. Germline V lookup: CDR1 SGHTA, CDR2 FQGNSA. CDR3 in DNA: TGTGCCAGCAGCGGGCGGACAGGGAGGCCCAATTCACCCCTCCACTTT. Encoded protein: CASSGRTGRPNSPLHF.

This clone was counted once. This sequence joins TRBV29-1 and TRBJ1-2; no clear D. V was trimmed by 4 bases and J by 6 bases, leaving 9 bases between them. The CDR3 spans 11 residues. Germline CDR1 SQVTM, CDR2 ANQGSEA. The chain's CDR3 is CSVVGVDGYTF. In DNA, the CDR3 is TGCAGCGTTGTGGGAGTGGATGGCTACACCTTC.

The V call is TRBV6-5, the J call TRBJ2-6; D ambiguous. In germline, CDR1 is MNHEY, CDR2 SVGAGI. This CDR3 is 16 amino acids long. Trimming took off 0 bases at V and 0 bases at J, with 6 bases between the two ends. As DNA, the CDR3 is TGTGCCAGCAGTTACTCTGGCAGCTCTGGGGCCAACGTCCTGACTTTC. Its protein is CASSYSGSSGANVLTF.

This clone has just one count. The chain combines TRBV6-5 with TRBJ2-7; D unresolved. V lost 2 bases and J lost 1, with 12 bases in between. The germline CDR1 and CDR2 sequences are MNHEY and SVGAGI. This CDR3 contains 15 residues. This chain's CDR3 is CASSYAKATSYEQYF. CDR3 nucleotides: TGTGCCAGCAGTTACGCCAAGGCGACTTCCTACGAGCAGTACTTC.

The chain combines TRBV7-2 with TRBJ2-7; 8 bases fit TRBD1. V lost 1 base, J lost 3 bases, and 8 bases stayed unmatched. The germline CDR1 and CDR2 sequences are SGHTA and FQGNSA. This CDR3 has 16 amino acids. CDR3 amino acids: CASSLGTGGSIYEQYF. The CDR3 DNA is TGTGCCAGCAGCTTAGGCACAGGGGGTAGTATCTACGAGCAGTACTTC.

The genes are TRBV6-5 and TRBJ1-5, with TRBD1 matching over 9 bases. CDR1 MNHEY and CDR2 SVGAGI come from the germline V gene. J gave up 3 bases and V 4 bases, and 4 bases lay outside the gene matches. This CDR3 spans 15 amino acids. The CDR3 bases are TGTGCCAGCAGTTCGGGACAGGGAGTCAATCAGCCCCAGCATTTT. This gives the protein CASSSGQGVNQPQHF.

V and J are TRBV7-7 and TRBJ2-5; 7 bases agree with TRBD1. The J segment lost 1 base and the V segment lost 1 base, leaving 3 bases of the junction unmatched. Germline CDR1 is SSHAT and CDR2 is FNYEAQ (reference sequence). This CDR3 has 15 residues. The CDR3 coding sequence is TGTGCCAGCAGCTTAGGAGGGACAGTCCAAGAGACCCAGTACTTC. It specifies CASSLGGTVQETQYF.

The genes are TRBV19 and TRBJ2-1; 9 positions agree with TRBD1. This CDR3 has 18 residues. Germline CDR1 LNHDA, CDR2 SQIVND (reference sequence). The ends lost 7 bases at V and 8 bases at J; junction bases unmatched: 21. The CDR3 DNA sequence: TGTGCCAGTACCGAGGTCGGCTTACAGGGGGCACGAATCGATGAGCAGTTCTTC. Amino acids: CASTEVGLQGARIDEQFF.

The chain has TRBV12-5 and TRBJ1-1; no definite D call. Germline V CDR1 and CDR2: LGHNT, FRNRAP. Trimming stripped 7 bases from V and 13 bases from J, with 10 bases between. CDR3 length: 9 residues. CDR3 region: CASVHVVFF. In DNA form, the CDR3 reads TGTGCTAGTGTCCATGTTGTTTTCTTT.

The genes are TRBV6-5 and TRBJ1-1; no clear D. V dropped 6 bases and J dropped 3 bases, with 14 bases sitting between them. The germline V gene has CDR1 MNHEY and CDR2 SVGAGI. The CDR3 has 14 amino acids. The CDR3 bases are TGTGCCAGCAGCCTACCTAGTCCGTACACTGAAGCTTTCTTT. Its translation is CASSLPSPYTEAFF.

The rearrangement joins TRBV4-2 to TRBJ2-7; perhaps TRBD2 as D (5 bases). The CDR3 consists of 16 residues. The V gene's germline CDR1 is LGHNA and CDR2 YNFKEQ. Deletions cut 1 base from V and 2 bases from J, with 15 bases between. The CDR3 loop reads CASSQGFGIGAYEQYF. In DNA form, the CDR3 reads TGTGCCAGCAGCCAAGGTTTCGGGATTGGGGCCTACGAGCAGTACTTC.

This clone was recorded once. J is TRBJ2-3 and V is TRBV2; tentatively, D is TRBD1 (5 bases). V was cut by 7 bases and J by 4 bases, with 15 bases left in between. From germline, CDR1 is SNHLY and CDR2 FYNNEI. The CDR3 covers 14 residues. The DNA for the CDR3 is TGTGCCAGCACCAGCCTATCAGGGTCAGATACGCAGTATTTT. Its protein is CASTSLSGSDTQYF.

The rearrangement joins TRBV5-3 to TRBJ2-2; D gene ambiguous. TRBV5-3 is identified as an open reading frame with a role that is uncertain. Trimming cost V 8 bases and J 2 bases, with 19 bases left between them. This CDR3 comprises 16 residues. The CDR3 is CARIGTAKVNTGELFF. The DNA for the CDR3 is TGTGCCAGGATAGGCACAGCAAAAGTAAACACCGGGGAGCTGTTTTTT.

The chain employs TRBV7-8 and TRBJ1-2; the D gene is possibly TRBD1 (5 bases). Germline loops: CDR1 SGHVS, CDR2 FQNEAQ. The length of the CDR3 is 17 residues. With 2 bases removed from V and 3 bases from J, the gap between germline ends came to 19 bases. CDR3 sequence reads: CASSLKVFQGIDYGYTF. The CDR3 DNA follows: TGTGCCAGCAGCTTAAAAGTTTTCCAGGGAATCGACTATGGCTACACCTTC. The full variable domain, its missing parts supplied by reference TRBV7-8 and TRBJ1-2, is GAGVSQSPRYKVAKRGQDVALRCDPISGHVSLFWYQQALGQGPEFLTYFQNEAQLDKSGLPSDRFFAERPEGSVSTLKIQRTQQEDSAVYLCASSLKVFQGIDYGYTFGSGTRLTVV.

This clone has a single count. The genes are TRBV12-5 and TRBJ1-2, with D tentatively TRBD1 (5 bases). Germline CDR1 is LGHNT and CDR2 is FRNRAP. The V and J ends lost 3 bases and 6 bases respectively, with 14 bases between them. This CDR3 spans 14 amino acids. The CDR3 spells CASGFADTPHGYTF. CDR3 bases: TGTGCTAGTGGTTTTGCGGACACCCCTCATGGCTACACCTTC.

The CDR3 region has the DNA TGTGCCAGCAGTTTTCAATCAACCTACGAGCAGTACTTC. As protein: CASSFQSTYEQYF. The V call is TRBV27, the J call TRBJ2-7; D remains ambiguous. Trimming took 3 bases from V and 2 from J, leaving 8 bases between them. From germline, CDR1 is MNHEY and CDR2 SMNVEV (reference sequence). The CDR3 totals 13 residues.